This T cell receptor (beta chain) was documented in a study of blood T cell repertoires in COVID-19. The overall study: Collection of acute and convalescent COVID-19 samples took place in the United States, Italy and Spain.

The protocol was immunoSEQ multiplex PCR, while the TCRdb copy is restricted to in-frame clones and leaves out a portion. The sample comprises about 130,000 clones, around 84% of which are singletons, and 2.4% rests with the top ten. CDR1 is SEHNR and CDR2 is FQNEAQ in the germline V gene (reference sequence). With V trimmed by 5 bases and J by 5 bases, 4 bases remained unmatched. CDR3 size: 14 residues. Individuals drawn from approximately 26 US areas were about 18 to 95 years old. The TCR originated in a man between 35 and 55 years old with acute COVID-19. Specimen: PBMCs or T cells enriched from blood (not recorded which). This chain links TRBV7-9 with TRBJ2-7, with 12 nucleotides matching TRBD2. The CDR3 DNA follows: TGTGCCAGCAGCACGACTAGCGGGAGCCACGAGCAGTACTTC. It yields the protein CASSTTSGSHEQYF. Full variable domain (outside the CDR3, taken from reference TRBV7-9 and TRBJ2-7): DTGVSQNPRHKITKRGQNVTFRCDPISEHNRLYWYRQTLGQGPEFLTYFQNEAQLEKSRLLSDRFSAERPKGSFSTLEIQRTEQGDSAMYLCASSTTSGSHEQYFGPGTRLTVT.